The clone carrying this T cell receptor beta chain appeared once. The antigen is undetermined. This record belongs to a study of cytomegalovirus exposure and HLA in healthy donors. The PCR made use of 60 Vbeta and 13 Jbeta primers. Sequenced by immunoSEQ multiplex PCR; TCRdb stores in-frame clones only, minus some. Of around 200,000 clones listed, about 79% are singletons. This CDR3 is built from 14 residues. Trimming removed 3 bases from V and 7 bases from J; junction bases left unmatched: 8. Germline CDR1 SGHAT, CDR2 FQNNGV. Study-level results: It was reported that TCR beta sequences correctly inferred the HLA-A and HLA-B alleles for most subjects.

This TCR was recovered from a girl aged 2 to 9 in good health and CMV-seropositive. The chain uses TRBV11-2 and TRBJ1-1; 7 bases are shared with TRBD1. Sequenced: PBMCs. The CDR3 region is CASSLETGTVEAFF. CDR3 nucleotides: TGTGCCAGCAGCTTGGAGACAGGGACGGTTGAAGCTTTCTTT.